This TCR beta chain is from a study of shared T cell receptors in the human thymus. The length of the CDR3 is 15 residues. Trimming took 4 bases from V and 3 from J; bases not matched to a gene: 5. Per germline, CDR1 SGHTS and CDR2 YDEGEE. Only in-frame clones appear in the TCRdb table, and some are missing; sequencing was by immunoSEQ multiplex PCR. The sample includes hundreds of thousands of clones, around 87% of them seen just once. These data were also reused for a study on human thymus T cells.

This receptor was taken from a boy under two years old with a congenital heart defect. The chain is built from TRBV5-8 and TRBJ1-3; 9 bases fit TRBD1. Sequenced material: thymocytes. The CDR3 reads CASSAQGALGNTIYF. In DNA, the CDR3 is TGTGCCAGCAGCGCACAGGGGGCGCTTGGAAACACCATATATTTT.